Each of the 3 T cell receptor beta chains below was sequenced from the same sample in a study of T cells in tuberculosis. Thawed, overnight-rested PBMC were stained with GMM-loaded CD1B tetramer, viability dye and anti-CD3, then sorted. The CD1B tetramers carried C32 glucose monomycolate purified from Rhodococcus equi. Only in-frame clones appear in the TCRdb table, and some are missing; sequencing was by immunoSEQ multiplex PCR. The repertoire holds around 60,000 clones, with 65% to 90% as singletons. Sequenced: CD1b-GMM tetramer-negative cells sorted from PBMCs. The receptors here all came from an adult woman with latent tuberculosis.

The V call is TRBV7-9, the J call TRBJ2-7; no clear D gene. V was cut by 1 base and J by 7 bases, with 11 bases left in between. The CDR3 totals 13 residues. The germline CDR1 and CDR2 sequences are SEHNR and FQNEAQ (reference sequence). The CDR3 nucleotides are TGTGCCAGCAGCTTAGTGCCGCTCGGGGAGCAGTACTTC. It specifies CASSLVPLGEQYF.

This clone came up a few times. This chain uses TRBV5-1 with TRBJ2-3; TRBD2 agrees at 10 bases. Germline V gives CDR1 SGHRS, CDR2 YFSETQ. Trimming at V came to 4 bases and at J to 5 bases, leaving 13 bases not matched to a gene. This CDR3 has 17 residues. The CDR3 nucleotides are TGCGCCAGCAGCCTCACTAGCGGGACCCAACGTTTAGATACGCAGTATTTT. Protein product: CASSLTSGTQRLDTQYF.

This clone has more than one count but fewer than ten. The V gene is TRBV7-2, the J gene TRBJ2-5, with D perhaps matching TRBD1 (6 bases). CDR1 and CDR2 (germline): SGHTA, FQGNSA. The V end lost 1 base, the J end lost 4 bases, and 16 bases lay between the germline ends. The CDR3 length is 16 residues. CDR3: CASSLVMGHPRETQYF. The CDR3 DNA reads as TGTGCCAGCAGCTTAGTTATGGGACACCCCCGAGAGACCCAGTACTTC. The variable domain in full, completed from reference TRBV7-2 and TRBJ2-5, reads GAGVSQSPSNKVTEKGKDVELRCDPISGHTALYWYRQSLGQGLEFLIYFQGNSAPDKSGLPSDRFSAERTGGSVSTLTIQRTQQEDSAVYLCASSLVMGHPRETQYFGPGTRLLVL.